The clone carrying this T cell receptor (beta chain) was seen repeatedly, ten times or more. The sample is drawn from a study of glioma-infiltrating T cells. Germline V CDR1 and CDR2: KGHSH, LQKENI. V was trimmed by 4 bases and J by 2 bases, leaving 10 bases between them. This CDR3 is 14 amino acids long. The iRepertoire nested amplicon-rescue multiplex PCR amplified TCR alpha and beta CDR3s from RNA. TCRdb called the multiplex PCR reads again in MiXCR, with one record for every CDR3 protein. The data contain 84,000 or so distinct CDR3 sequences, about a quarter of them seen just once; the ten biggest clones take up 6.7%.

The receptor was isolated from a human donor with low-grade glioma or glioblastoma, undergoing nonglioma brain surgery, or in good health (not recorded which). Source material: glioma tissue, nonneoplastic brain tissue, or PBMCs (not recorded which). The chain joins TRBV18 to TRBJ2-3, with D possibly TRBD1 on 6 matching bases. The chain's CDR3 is CASSQDRLTDTQYF. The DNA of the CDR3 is TGTGCCAGCTCACAGGACAGACTCACAGATACGCAGTATTTT.